This T cell receptor (beta chain) comes out of a study of long-term antiretroviral therapy in people with HIV. This CDR3 comprises 13 residues. Trimming cost V 4 bases and J 3 bases, with 9 bases left between them. Germline CDR1 MNHNS, CDR2 SASEGT. Sequencing used immunoSEQ v3.0 at survey level. Generated by immunoSEQ multiplex PCR, the TCRdb table keeps only in-frame clones and is missing some. The sample holds about 26,000 clones; about 88% are singletons and the top ten take around 4.8%. Donors needed at least one pre-ART PBMC sample plus at least two post-ART samples. In the United States, treatment was given to all participants with HIV.

Sequencing was performed on unsorted PBMCs, taken roughly 2.7 years after starting antiretroviral therapy. This TCR came from a man in his forties with HIV. V and J are TRBV6-1 and TRBJ1-2; a weak D match, TRBD1 (6 bases). CDR3: CASSVNRDYGYTF. CDR3 DNA sequence: TGTGCCAGCAGTGTGAACAGGGACTATGGCTACACCTTC.